Only a few counts were recorded for the clone carrying this T cell receptor beta chain. Its cognate antigen is unknown. Germline V CDR1 and CDR2: MDHEN, SYDVKM. The V end lost 7 bases, the J end lost 2 bases, and 11 bases lay between the germline ends. This CDR3 region has 13 residues. This entry is derived from a study of beta chain features in type 1 diabetes. Notes on the study in general: Among all four CD4+ subsets, Type 1 diabetes patients had TCRB CDR3s that were moderately but significantly shorter. Within patients, naive, central memory and Treg TCRB repertoires seemed more similar than within healthy donors.

Every isolated RNA sample was fully reverse transcribed, so sequencing captured expressed TCRB transcripts. Sequenced by immunoSEQ multiplex PCR; TCRdb stores in-frame clones only, minus some. This sample has about 180,000 clones, with around 8% found just once. Sequenced material: central memory CD4+ T cells from blood. The clonotype originates from a woman between 35 and 50 years old with type 1 diabetes. The chain combines TRBV28 with TRBJ2-5, with D possibly TRBD1 on 6 matching bases. CDR3 sequence: CASKTGWQETQYF. DNA of the CDR3: TGTGCCAGCAAAACAGGGTGGCAAGAGACCCAGTACTTC.